The TCR beta chain under discussion was sequenced for a study of CD8 T cells in Susac syndrome (dated by TCRdb to the late 2010s). Study-wide context: The study used repertoire sequencing to test whether antigen drove CD8+ T cell activation and differentiation in Susac syndrome. CD8+ T cell repertoire clonality was compared between about a dozen healthy donors, approximately 14 Susac syndrome patients and 15 multiple sclerosis patients.

RNA was extracted with the RNeasy kit and roughly 0.45 to 1 ug was reverse transcribed using random hexamers. TCR beta CDR3 regions were amplified with the immunoSEQ multiplex PCR assay covering 54 Vbeta and 13 Jbeta segments. Bias from PCR amplification was corrected by using a synthetic template baseline for primer optimization and for computational correction. Per the source publication's procedure: Reads were assigned to V, D and J genes according to IMGT and analyzed in immunoSEQ Analyzer, with only productive sequences retained. Clonality was computed as one minus Shannon entropy normalized by log2 of the number of productive unique sequences. Public and private clones were assessed among the 100 most prevalent clones of each patient and control. Clones were defined as Susac-specific if absent from the healthy and MS cohorts, from approximately 1,100 published viral clones and from other ImmuneACCESS disease sequences. The public reads were quality trimmed at Q25 with fastp and then assembled into clones with MiXCR by TCRdb, keeping productive beta chains. Rows merge per CDR3 protein into single entries with the most common DNA and genes. It is TCRdb's table, rather than the study itself, that gives the V and J calls and clone size. Within this sample are about 150,000 distinct CDR3 sequences, with roughly 94% of them counted one time only. About 0.21% of the sample belongs to the ten largest clones.

Notes on this clonotype: Its binding antigen is unknown. Base qualities are not recorded, but no much larger clone differs from it by a single base.

High-throughput TCR beta sequencing profiled peripheral blood CD8+ and CD4+ T cells from healthy donors, Susac syndrome patients and multiple sclerosis patients. Treatment-naive patients with stable or active relapsing-remitting disease fulfilling revised McDonald criteria were used as multiple sclerosis controls. Bulk CD8+ and CD4+ T cells were purified by magnetic negative isolation, while CD8+ TEMRA cells were enriched using FACS. Blood was drawn into EDTA tubes, processed within 24 hours, and PBMCs were isolated by density gradient centrifugation. PBMCs intended for TCR sequencing were cryopreserved in liquid nitrogen and were subsequently thawed in a 37 degrees C water bath. A purity of at least 90% was achieved for sorted or isolated CD4+, CD8+ and CD8+ TEMRA cells. Broad study findings and their caveats: The TCR sequencing and HLA analysis was acknowledged to have included a relatively small number of individuals.

V is cut by 5 bases and J by 1 base, and the space between the germline ends is 15 bases. The CDR1 and CDR2 encoded by the germline V gene (reference sequence) are GTSNPN and SVGIG. The CDR3 holds 15 amino acids from the cysteine to the phenylalanine. The kept DNA is CDR3 alone, 45 bases in frame from the first base. The chain was built from TRBV30 and TRBJ1-5; the D gene cannot be named for sure. The receptor's source is a human donor with multiple sclerosis. The sequenced material came from CD8+ T cells from PBMCs. The nucleotide sequence is given as TGTGCCTGGGGTAAGGGAATTGGGAGCAATCAGCCCCAGCATTTT. Its coded protein is CAWGKGIGSNQPQHF.